This TCR beta chain is from a study of T cells after yellow fever vaccination. For the study at large: It was SMART-Seq v4 Ultra Low Input that prepared the fractions with low cell numbers.

One entry per CDR3 protein, called by TCRdb with MiXCR from the 5' RACE reads. Of approximately 300,000 distinct CDR3 sequences listed, 8.5% to 10% are singletons. This clonotype is labeled as large. This CDR3 is 12 amino acids long. V dropped 3 bases and J dropped 3 bases, with 8 bases sitting between them. Germline CDR1 reads DFQATT; CDR2 reads SNEGSKA (reference sequence). The sample here was PBMCs, taken on the day of the first yellow fever vaccination. The V gene is TRBV20-1, the J gene TRBJ1-1; D unclear. The TCR originated in a man younger than 30 who received the YFV17D yellow fever vaccine. CDR3 loop: CSARVRDTEAFF. As DNA, the CDR3 is TGCAGTGCTAGGGTTCGCGACACTGAAGCTTTCTTT.